The TCR beta chain described here comes from a study of T cell responses to AZD1222 COVID-19 vaccine. Pooling covered second doses at about 4 or about 12 weeks. The CDR3 covers 15 residues. V was shortened by 5 bases and J by 8 bases, with 18 bases between the two germline ends. The germline CDR1 and CDR2 sequences are SGHAT and FQNNGV. With regard to this clone: Its target is unknown.

Points from the study as a whole: The reported proportion of spike-specific TCRs targeting unmutated variant regions was nearly half. Vaccine-associated CD4 TCRs ranged over spike, dominating at 160-218 and 743-854. No day 14 peak samples; only post-peak repertoires were characterized.

TCRdb's copy holds only in-frame clones and misses some; the assay was immunoSEQ multiplex PCR. The table has approximately 77,000 clones, 92% seen once. This TCR was sampled from an adult who received the AZD1222 COVID-19 vaccine. Sample: peripheral blood, taken 28 days after the second AZD1222 dose. The chain uses TRBV11-2 and TRBJ1-4, with D possibly matching TRBD1 (6 bases). The CDR3 is CASSPEGGVGEKLFF. In nucleotides, the CDR3 is TGTGCCAGCAGCCCAGAGGGGGGGGTAGGGGAAAAACTGTTTTTT.